This TCR beta chain derives from a study of OX40 agonist ivuxolimab in advanced cancers. Across the study: It was ivuxolimab, an agonistic anti-OX40 (CD134) antibody, that patients were treated with.

The study sampled blood at baseline, cycle 4 day 1, and cycle 7 day 1. The repertoire was sequenced with immunoSEQ multiplex PCR; TCRdb's copy has only in-frame clones and lacks some. The sample lists 40,000 to 60,000 clones; about 81% were seen once. V was clipped by 6 bases and J by 2 bases, with 12 bases between them. The CDR3 extends over 14 amino acids. Germline assignment: CDR1 LGHNT and CDR2 FRNRAP. The clonotype originates from an adult with an advanced solid tumor such as melanoma, head and neck, liver or kidney cancer. The sample was CD4+ or CD8+ T cells sorted from blood, taken in a trial of the OX40 agonist ivuxolimab. The chain uses TRBV12-5 and TRBJ2-3; D gene ambiguous. CDR3 loop: CASGPDGYTDTQYF. CDR3 DNA: TGTGCTAGTGGCCCGGACGGATACACAGATACGCAGTATTTT.